These T cell receptor beta chains were read from a single sample in a study of shared clonotypes between healthy human individuals. Sequenced by immunoSEQ multiplex PCR; TCRdb stores in-frame clones only, minus some. The data contain hundreds of thousands of clones, around 77% of them singletons. The sample was PBMCs. The receptor source for this set is a woman in her forties in good health. Some clones in this sample may be carry-over from other donors' samples. The conserved cysteine and the conserved F or W are not part of the CDR3 here.

V gene: TRBV28; CDR3 protein: ASSSPGQGKSYEQY
V gene: TRBV18; CDR3 protein: ASSRRQGENGGYT
V gene: TRBV5-1; CDR3 protein: ASSRGQYTEAF
V gene: TRBV5-1; CDR3 protein: ASSLEGRTAYNSPLH
V gene: TRBV12-5; CDR3 protein: ASGQGGGGDTQY
V gene: TRBV7-3; CDR3 protein: ASSRSITSTDTQY
V gene: TRBV6-5; CDR3 protein: ASSRLAGSTDTQY
V gene: TRBV5-1; CDR3 protein: ASSTWDHSGGETQY
V gene: TRBV27; CDR3 protein: ASSLMGGGNQPQH
V gene: TRBV5-1; CDR3 protein: ASSPAGGDTQY
V gene: TRBV2; CDR3 protein: ASNKDSTDTQY
V gene: TRBV10-3; CDR3 protein: AISPDGGRYEQY
V gene: TRBV4-2; CDR3 protein: ASSANNQPQH
V gene: TRBV30; CDR3 protein: AWRTDQETQY
V gene: TRBV6-1; CDR3 protein: ASSESWTSGYEQY
V gene: TRBV7-2; CDR3 protein: ASSPLVWTGELF
V gene: TRBV10-3; CDR3 protein: AIRVGLAGENEQF
V gene: TRBV20-1; CDR3 protein: SARVGDTQY
V gene: TRBV5-1; CDR3 protein: ASSWGGTAETQY
V gene: TRBV5-1; CDR3 protein: ASSLGSRGTEAF
V gene: TRBV11-2; CDR3 protein: ASSLQGNIGANVLT
V gene: TRBV4-1; CDR3 protein: ASSLLADLSAQY
V gene: TRBV6-1; CDR3 protein: ASSVGGTGELF
V gene: TRBV5-1; CDR3 protein: ASSLAGADYEQY
V gene: TRBV5-1; CDR3 protein: ASSLSGEETEAF
V gene: TRBV5-4; CDR3 protein: ASSLEVEAIQY
V gene: TRBV13; CDR3 protein: ASSFYNIQETQY
V gene: TRBV19; CDR3 protein: ASSISGMDNYGYT
V gene: TRBV7-2; CDR3 protein: ASSRWGGEPNTGELF
V gene: TRBV19; CDR3 protein: ASSIYQRTGNTIY
V gene: TRBV18; CDR3 protein: ASSPPGSKNTEAF
V gene: TRBV27; CDR3 protein: ASSSPLTTSYNEQF
V gene: TRBV10-3; CDR3 protein: AISGSSNGEQY
V gene: TRBV9; CDR3 protein: ASSVDGRDTQY
V gene: TRBV29-1; CDR3 protein: SVERGGNNEQF
V gene: TRBV28; CDR3 protein: ASSSPRGGTDTQY
V gene: TRBV4-2; CDR3 protein: ASSQAPGTSTSDTQY
V gene: TRBV11-3; CDR3 protein: ASSSLAGDYNEQF
V gene: TRBV2; CDR3 protein: ASRTLRGRLNGYT
V gene: TRBV27; CDR3 protein: ASSTTGFTTYEQY
V gene: TRBV4-2; CDR3 protein: ASSHGRTGNQPQH
V gene: TRBV4-3; CDR3 protein: ASSQFAGPCEQC
V gene: TRBV7-9; CDR3 protein: ASSLQGYGANVLT
V gene: TRBV19; CDR3 protein: ASSSTTGLYGYT
V gene: TRBV27; CDR3 protein: ARADRGHRDGYT
V gene: TRBV9; CDR3 protein: ASSAGLAGNYEQY
V gene: TRBV28; CDR3 protein: ASLTGANEKLF
V gene: TRBV7-9; CDR3 protein: ASSKTDRSEKLF